The clone carrying this T cell receptor beta chain occurred once. This record comes from a study of blood T cell repertoires in COVID-19. This CDR3 comprises 14 residues. V dropped 0 bases and J dropped 5; count of bases not matched to a gene: 5. Germline V lookup: CDR1 SGHNT, CDR2 YYREEE (reference sequence). TCRdb's copy holds only in-frame clones and misses some; the assay was immunoSEQ multiplex PCR. The table includes 23,000 or so clones, roughly nine tenths detected once. The receptor was isolated from a man aged 70-80 years with acute or convalescent COVID-19. The sequencing input was peripheral blood. The chain joins TRBV5-4 to TRBJ2-7, with 7 nucleotides matching TRBD1. The CDR3, as DNA: TGTGCCAGCAGCTTGGGACAGGGTAGAGACGAGCAGTACTTC. This translates into CASSLGQGRDEQYF.